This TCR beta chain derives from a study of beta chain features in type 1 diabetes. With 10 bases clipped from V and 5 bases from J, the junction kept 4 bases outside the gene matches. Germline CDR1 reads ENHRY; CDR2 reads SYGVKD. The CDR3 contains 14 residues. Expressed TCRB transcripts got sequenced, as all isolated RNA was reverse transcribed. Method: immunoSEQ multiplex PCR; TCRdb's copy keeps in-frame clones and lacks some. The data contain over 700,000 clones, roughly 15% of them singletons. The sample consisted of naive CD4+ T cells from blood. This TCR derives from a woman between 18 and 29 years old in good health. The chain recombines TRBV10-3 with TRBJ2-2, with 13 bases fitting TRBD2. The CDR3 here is CATMTSGRTGELFF. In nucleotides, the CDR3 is TGTGCCACTATGACTAGCGGGAGGACCGGGGAGCTGTTTTTT.